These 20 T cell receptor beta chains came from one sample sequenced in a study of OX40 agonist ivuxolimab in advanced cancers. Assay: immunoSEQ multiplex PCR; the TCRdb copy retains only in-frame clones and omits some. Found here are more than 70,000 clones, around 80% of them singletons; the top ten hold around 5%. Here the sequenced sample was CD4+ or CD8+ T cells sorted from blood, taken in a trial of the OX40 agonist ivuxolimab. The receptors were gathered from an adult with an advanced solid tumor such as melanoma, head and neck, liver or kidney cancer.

The CDR3 is CASSPAGQDNEQFF. CDR3 coding DNA: TGTGCCAGCTCTCCTGCCGGACAGGACAATGAGCAGTTCTTC. The V and J genes are TRBV18 and TRBJ2-1; 7 nucleotides line up with TRBD1. Per germline, CDR1 KGHSH and CDR2 LQKENI. The junction had 7 bases not matched to a gene; V was cut back by 6 bases and J by 5 bases. The CDR3 is made up of 14 amino acids.

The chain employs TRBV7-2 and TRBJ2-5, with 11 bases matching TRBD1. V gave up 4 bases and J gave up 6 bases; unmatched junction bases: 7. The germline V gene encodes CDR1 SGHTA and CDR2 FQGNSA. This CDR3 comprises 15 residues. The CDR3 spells CASSSDWDRGKTQYF. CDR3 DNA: TGTGCCAGCAGCTCGGACTGGGACAGGGGGAAGACCCAGTACTTC. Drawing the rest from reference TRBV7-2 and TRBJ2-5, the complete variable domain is GAGVSQSPSNKVTEKGKDVELRCDPISGHTALYWYRQSLGQGLEFLIYFQGNSAPDKSGLPSDRFSAERTGGSVSTLTIQRTQQEDSAVYLCASSSDWDRGKTQYFGPGTRLLVL.

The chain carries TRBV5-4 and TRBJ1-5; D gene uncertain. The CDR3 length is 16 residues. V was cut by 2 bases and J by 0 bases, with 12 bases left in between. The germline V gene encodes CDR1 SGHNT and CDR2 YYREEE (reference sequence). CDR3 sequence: CASSFKGRYSNQPQHF. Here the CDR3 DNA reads TGTGCCAGCAGCTTTAAAGGCCGATATAGCAATCAGCCCCAGCATTTT.

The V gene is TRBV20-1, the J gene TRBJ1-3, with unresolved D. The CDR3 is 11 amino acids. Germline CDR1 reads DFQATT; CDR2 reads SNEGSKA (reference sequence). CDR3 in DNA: TGCGGCACAAGGTCTGGAAACACCATATATTTT. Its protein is CGTRSGNTIYF.

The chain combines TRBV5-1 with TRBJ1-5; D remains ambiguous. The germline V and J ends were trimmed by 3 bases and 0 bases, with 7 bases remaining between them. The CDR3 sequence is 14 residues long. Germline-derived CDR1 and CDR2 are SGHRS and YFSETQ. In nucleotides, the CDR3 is TGCGCCAGCAGCTGGAAGTATAGCAATCAGCCCCAGCATTTT. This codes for CASSWKYSNQPQHF.

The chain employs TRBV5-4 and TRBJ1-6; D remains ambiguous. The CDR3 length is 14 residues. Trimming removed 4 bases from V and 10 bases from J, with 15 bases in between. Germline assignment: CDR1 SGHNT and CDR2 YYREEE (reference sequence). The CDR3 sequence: CASSPEWQKSPLHF. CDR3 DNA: TGTGCCAGCAGCCCGGAATGGCAGAAATCACCCCTCCACTTT.

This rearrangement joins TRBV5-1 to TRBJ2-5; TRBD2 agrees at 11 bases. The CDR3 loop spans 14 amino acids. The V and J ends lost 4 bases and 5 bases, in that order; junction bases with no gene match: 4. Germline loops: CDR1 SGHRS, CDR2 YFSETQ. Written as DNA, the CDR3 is TGCGCCAGCAGCCTGACTAGCGGGGCGGAGACCCAGTACTTC. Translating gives CASSLTSGAETQYF. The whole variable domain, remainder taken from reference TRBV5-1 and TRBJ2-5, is KAGVTQTPRYLIKTRGQQVTLSCSPISGHRSVSWYQQTPGQGLQFLFEYFSETQRNKGNFPGRFSGRQFSNSRSEMNVSTLELGDSALYLCASSLTSGAETQYFGPGTRLLVL.

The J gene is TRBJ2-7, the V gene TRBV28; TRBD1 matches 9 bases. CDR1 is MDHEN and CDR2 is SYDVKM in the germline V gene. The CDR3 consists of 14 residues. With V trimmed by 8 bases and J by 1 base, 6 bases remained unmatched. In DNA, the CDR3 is TGTGCCAGCCGAGCGACAGGGGGTTCCTACGAGCAGTACTTC. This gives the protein CASRATGGSYEQYF.

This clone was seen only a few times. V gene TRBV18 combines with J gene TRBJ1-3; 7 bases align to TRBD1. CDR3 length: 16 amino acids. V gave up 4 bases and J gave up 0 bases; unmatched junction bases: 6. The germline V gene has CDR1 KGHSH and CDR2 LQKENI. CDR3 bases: TGTGCCAGCTCACGCGACAGGGCCGACTCTGGAAACACCATATATTTT. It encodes CASSRDRADSGNTIYF. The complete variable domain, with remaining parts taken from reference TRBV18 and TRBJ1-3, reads NAGVMQNPRHLVRRRGQEARLRCSPMKGHSHVYWYRQLPEEGLKFMVYLQKENIIDESGMPKERFSAEFPKEGPSILRIQQVVRGDSAAYFCASSRDRADSGNTIYFGEGSWLTVV.

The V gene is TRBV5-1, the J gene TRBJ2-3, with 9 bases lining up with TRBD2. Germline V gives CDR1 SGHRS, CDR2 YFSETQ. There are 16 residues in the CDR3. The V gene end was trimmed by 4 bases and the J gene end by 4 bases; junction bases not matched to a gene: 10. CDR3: CASSPGTSSGADTQYF. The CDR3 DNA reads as TGCGCCAGCAGCCCTGGGACTAGCTCTGGGGCAGATACGCAGTATTTT.

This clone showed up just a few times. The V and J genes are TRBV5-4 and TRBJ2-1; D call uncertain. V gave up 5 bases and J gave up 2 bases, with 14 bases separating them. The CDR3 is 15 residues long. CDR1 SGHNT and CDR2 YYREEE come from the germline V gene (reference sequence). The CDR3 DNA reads TGTGCCAGCAGTCCTGTTGGACGGACCTACAATGAGCAGTTCTTC. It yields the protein CASSPVGRTYNEQFF. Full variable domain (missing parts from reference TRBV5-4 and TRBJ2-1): ETGVTQSPTHLIKTRGQQVTLRCSSQSGHNTVSWYQQALGQGPQFIFQYYREEENGRGNFPPRFSGLQFPNYSSELNVNALELDDSALYLCASSPVGRTYNEQFFGPGTRLTVL.

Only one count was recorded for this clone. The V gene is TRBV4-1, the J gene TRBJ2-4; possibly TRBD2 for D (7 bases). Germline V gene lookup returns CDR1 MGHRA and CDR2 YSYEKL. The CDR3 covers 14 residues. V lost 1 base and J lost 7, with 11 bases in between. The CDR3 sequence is CASSQAGGDNIQYF. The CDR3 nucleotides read TGCGCCAGCAGCCAAGCGGGGGGCGATAACATTCAGTACTTC.

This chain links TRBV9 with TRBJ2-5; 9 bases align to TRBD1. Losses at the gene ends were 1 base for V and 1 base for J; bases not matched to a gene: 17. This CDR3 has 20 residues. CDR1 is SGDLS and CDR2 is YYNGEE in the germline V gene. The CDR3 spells CASSVTVGQGRVGGQETQYF. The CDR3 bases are TGTGCCAGCAGCGTAACTGTCGGACAGGGGAGGGTAGGCGGCCAAGAGACCCAGTACTTC.

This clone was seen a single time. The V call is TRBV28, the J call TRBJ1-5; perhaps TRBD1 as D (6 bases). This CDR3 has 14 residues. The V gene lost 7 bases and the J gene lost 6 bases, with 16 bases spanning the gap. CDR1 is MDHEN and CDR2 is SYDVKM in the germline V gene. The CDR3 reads CASTYGGQGQPQHF. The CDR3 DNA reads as TGTGCCAGCACCTACGGGGGGCAGGGTCAGCCCCAGCATTTT.

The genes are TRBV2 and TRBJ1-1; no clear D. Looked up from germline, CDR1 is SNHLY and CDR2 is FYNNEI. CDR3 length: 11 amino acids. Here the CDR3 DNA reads TGTGCTGTGGAGATGAACACTGAAGCTTTCTTT. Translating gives CAVEMNTEAFF.

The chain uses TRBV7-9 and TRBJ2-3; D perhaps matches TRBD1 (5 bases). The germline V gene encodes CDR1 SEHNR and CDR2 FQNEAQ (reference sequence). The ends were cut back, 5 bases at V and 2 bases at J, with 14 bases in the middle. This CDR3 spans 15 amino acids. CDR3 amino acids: CASSAAVGPTDTQYF. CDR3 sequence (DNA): TGTGCCAGCAGCGCCGCTGTGGGGCCCACAGATACGCAGTATTTT.

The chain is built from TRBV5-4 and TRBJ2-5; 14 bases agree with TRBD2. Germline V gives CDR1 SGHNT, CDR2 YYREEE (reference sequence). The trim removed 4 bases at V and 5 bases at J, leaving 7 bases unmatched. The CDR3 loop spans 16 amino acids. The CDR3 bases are TGTGCCAGCAGCCTCGGGACTAGCGGGAGCCGGGAGACCCAGTACTTC. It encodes CASSLGTSGSRETQYF.

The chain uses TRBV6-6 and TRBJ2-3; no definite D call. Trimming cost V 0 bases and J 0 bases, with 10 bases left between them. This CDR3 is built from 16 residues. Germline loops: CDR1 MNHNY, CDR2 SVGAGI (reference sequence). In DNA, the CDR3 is TGTGCCAGCAGTTACTCCCGGATAACTAGCACAGATACGCAGTATTTT. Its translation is CASSYSRITSTDTQYF.

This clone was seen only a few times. This CDR3 is CASSTPGRFTGELFF. The CDR3 DNA follows: TGTGCCAGCAGCACTCCGGGACGCTTCACCGGGGAGCTGTTTTTT. The gene calls are TRBV5-6 and TRBJ2-2, with D perhaps assigned TRBD1 or TRBD2 (5 bases each). V dropped 4 bases and J dropped 4 bases, with 14 bases sitting between them. Germline values: CDR1 SGHDT, CDR2 YYEEEE. The CDR3 spans 15 residues. Full variable domain (outside the CDR3, taken from reference TRBV5-6 and TRBJ2-2): DAGVTQSPTHLIKTRGQQVTLRCSPKSGHDTVSWYQQALGQGPQFIFQYYEEEERQRGNFPDRFSGHQFPNYSSELNVNALLLGDSALYLCASSTPGRFTGELFFGEGSRLTVL.

The CDR3 loop is CASSPPSTDTQYF. In DNA, the CDR3 is TGTGCCAGCAGCCCCCCTAGCACAGATACGCAGTATTTT. This chain joins TRBV5-4 and TRBJ2-3; no clear D gene. This CDR3 has 13 amino acids. V was trimmed by 4 bases and J by 0 bases, leaving 6 bases between them. Germline assignment: CDR1 SGHNT and CDR2 YYREEE (reference sequence). The entire variable domain, with the rest obtained from reference TRBV5-4 and TRBJ2-3, is as follows: ETGVTQSPTHLIKTRGQQVTLRCSSQSGHNTVSWYQQALGQGPQFIFQYYREEENGRGNFPPRFSGLQFPNYSSELNVNALELDDSALYLCASSPPSTDTQYFGPGTRLTVL.